The clone carrying this T cell receptor (beta chain) showed up many times. This entry is derived from a study of blood T cells in healthy people across ages. The authors ran a second PCR of 7 to 11 cycles using a sample-barcoded 5' primer and a J-beta primer mix. TCRdb itself ran the 5' RACE reads through MiXCR, one entry per CDR3 protein. The data contain 600,000 or so distinct CDR3 sequences, about 30% of them singletons. The CDR3 extends over 11 amino acids. Looked up from germline, CDR1 is MNHNS and CDR2 is SASEGT. Between the trimmed V and J ends, which lost 3 bases and 2 bases, there was a span of 2 bases.

This TCR came from a woman older than 75 in good health. The genes are TRBV6-1 and TRBJ2-7, with D unresolved. The source material was blood. CDR3 region: CASSETYEQYF. CDR3 bases: TGTGCCAGCAGTGAGACCTACGAGCAGTACTTC.